Described below is a single T cell receptor beta chain sequence and its context. Its antigen is undetermined. This sample is drawn from a study of cytomegalovirus exposure and HLA in healthy donors. Overall study findings and caveats: TCR beta V- and J-gene trimming was later associated with a missense DCLRE1C variant.

With 0 bases clipped from V and 2 bases from J, the junction kept 1 base outside the gene matches. The CDR3 has 16 residues. CDR1 MNHEY and CDR2 SMNVEV come from the germline V gene (reference sequence). This PCR relied on a set of 60 Vbeta primers and 13 Jbeta primers. TCRdb's copy holds only in-frame clones and misses some; the assay was immunoSEQ multiplex PCR. This sample's table reports some 160,000 clones. This receptor was taken from a man in his thirties or forties in good health and CMV-seronegative. The chain is built from TRBV27 and TRBJ2-1, with 10 positions matching TRBD2. The sequenced sample was PBMCs. The CDR3: CASSLSSGRAYNEQFF. CDR3 coding DNA: TGTGCCAGCAGTTTATCGAGCGGGAGGGCCTACAATGAGCAGTTCTTC.